This TCR beta chain was captured by sequencing in a study of regulatory T cells in long-lasting Graves disease. Study outcomes and limitations: TRBV28 was favored in persistent disease, as were TRBJ1-2 and TRBJ2-5.

There are 14 residues in the CDR3. Per germline, CDR1 DFQATT and CDR2 SNEGSKA (reference sequence). Points on this clonotype: The antigen is undetermined. This may be a read error: a much more frequent sequence differs by one nucleotide.

Time point indicated: newly diagnosed GD, antithyroid drugs for less than 3 months. Scientists built the TCR library using RNA that was extracted from PBMCs. Relying on iRepertoire HTBI primers and Arm-PCR of CDR3 regions, the team built TCR beta libraries. TCRdb re-analysed the multiplex PCR reads in MiXCR, keeping a single row per CDR3 protein. The sample lists 360,000 or so distinct CDR3 sequences, roughly a sixth occurring once. The same sample was also studied in work on T cells in Graves' hyperthyroidism and ophthalmopathy. That work states: Diagnosis relied on clinical symptoms, serum thyroxine and TRAb, thyroid ultrasound and orbital computed tomography.

The gene calls are TRBV20-1 and TRBJ2-1; D perhaps matches TRBD2 (5 bases). Source: peripheral blood mononuclear cells (PBMCs), taken at new diagnosis, from a patient treated with antithyroid drugs. This TCR derives from a man in his forties with Graves disease. The CDR3 is CSARDSSGSVLASF. In nucleotides, the CDR3 is TGCAGTGCTAGAGATTCTAGTGGATCCGTATTAGCGTCCTTC.